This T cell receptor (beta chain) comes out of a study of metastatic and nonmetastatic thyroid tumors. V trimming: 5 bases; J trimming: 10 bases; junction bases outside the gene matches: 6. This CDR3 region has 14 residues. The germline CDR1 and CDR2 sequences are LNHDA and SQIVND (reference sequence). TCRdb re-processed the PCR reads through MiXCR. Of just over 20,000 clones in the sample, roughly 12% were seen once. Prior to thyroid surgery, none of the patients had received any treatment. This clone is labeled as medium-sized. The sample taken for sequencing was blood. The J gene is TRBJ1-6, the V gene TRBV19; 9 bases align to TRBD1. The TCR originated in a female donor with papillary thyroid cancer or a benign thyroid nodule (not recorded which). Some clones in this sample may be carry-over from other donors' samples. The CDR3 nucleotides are TGTGCCAGTAGTCTGGACAGGGGAGGATCACCCCTCCACTTT. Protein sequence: CASSLDRGGSPLHF. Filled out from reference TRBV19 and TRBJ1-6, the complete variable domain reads DGGITQSPKYLFRKEGQNVTLSCEQNLNHDAMYWYRQDPGQGLRLIYYSQIVNDFQKGDIAEGYSVSREKKESFPLTVTSAQKNPTAFYLCASSLDRGGSPLHFGNGTRLTVT.